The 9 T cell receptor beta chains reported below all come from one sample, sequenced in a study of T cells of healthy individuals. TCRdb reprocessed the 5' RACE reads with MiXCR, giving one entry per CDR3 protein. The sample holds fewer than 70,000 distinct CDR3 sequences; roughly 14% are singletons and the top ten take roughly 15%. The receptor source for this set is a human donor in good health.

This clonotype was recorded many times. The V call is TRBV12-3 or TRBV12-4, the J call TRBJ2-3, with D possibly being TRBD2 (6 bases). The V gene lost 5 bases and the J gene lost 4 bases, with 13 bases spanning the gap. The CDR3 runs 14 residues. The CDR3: CASSHGGTADTQYF. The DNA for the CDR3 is TGTGCCAGCAGTCACGGGGGAACGGCAGATACGCAGTATTTT.

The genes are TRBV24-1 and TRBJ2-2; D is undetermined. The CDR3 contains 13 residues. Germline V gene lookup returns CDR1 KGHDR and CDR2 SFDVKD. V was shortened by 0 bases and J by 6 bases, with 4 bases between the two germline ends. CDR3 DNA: TGTGCCACCAGTGATTTGCGCGCCGGGGAGCTGTTTTTT. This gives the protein CATSDLRAGELFF.

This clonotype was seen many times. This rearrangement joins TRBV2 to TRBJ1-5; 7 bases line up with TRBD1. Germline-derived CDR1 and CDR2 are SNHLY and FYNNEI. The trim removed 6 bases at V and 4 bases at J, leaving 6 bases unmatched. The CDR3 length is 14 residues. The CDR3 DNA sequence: TGTGCCAGCAGGAGGGACAGCAATAATCAGCCCCAGCATTTT. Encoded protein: CASRRDSNNQPQHF.

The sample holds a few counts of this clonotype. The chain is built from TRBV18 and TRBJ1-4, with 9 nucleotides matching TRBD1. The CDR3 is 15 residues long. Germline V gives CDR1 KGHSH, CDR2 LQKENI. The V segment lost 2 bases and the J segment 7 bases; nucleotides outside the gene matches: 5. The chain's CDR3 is CASSPTGTGSEKLFF. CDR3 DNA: TGTGCCAGCTCACCAACCGGGACAGGGAGTGAAAAACTGTTTTTT.

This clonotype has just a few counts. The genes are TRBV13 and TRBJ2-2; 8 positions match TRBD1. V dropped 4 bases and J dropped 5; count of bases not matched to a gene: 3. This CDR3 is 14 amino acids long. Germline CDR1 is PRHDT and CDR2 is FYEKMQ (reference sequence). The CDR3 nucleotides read TGTGCCAGCAGCTGGGGACAGGAAACCGGGGAGCTGTTTTTT. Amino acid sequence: CASSWGQETGELFF.

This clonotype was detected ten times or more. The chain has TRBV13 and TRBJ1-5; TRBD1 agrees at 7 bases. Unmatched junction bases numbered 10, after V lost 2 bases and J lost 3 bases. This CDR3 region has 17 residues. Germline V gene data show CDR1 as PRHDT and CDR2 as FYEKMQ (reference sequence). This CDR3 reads CASSLKLSDRINQPQHF. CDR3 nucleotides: TGTGCCAGCAGCTTAAAATTATCGGACAGGATCAATCAGCCCCAGCATTTT.

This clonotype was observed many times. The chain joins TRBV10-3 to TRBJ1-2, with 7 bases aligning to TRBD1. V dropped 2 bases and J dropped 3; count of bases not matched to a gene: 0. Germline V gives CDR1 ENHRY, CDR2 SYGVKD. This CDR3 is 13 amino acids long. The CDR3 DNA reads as TGTGCCATCAGTGAGGGGACAGACTATGGCTACACCTTC. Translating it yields CAISEGTDYGYTF.

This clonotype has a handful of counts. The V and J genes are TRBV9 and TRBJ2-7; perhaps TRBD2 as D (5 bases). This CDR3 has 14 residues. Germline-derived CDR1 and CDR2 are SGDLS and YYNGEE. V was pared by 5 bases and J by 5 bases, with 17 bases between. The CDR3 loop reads CASSPSPKVNEQYF. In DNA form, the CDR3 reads TGTGCCAGCAGTCCTAGCCCCAAAGTCAACGAGCAGTACTTC.

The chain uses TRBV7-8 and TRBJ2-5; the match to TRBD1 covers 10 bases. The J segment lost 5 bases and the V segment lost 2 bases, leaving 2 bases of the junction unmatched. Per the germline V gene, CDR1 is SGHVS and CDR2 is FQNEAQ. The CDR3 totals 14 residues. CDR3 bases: TGTGCCAGCAGCTTACGGGACAGGGGTGAGACCCAGTACTTC. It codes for CASSLRDRGETQYF.